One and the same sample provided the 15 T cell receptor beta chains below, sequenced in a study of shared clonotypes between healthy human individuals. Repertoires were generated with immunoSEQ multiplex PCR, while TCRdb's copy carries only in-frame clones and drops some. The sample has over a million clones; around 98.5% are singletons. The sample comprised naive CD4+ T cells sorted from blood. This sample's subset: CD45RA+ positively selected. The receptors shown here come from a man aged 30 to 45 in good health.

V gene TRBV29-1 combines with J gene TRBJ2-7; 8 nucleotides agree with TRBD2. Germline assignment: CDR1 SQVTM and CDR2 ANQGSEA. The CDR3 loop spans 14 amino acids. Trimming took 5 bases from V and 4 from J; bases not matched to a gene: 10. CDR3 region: CSVSVGGRIYEQYF. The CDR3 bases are TGCAGCGTTTCGGTTGGCGGGAGGATATACGAGCAGTACTTC.

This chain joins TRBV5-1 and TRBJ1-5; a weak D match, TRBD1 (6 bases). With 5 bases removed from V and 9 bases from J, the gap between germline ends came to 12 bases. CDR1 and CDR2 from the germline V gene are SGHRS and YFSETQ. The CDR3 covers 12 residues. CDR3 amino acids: CASRLDSGPQHF. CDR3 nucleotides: TGCGCCAGCAGACTGGACAGCGGGCCCCAGCATTTT.

CDR3 sequence: CASSSAAFSYEQYF. The CDR3 DNA is TGTGCCAGCAGCTCGGCAGCCTTCTCCTACGAGCAGTACTTC. V is TRBV5-4 and J is TRBJ2-7; the D is unclear. Germline assignment: CDR1 SGHNT and CDR2 YYREEE (reference sequence). The CDR3 length is 14 residues. V lost 3 bases to trimming and J lost 0 bases, with 10 bases between them.

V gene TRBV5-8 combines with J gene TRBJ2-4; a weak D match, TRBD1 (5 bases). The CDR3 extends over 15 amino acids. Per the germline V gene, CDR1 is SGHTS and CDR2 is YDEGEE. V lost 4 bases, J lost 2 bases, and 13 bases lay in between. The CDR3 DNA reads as TGTGCCAGCAGCCAGGGTCCTATCCCCAAAAACATTCAGTACTTC. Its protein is CASSQGPIPKNIQYF.

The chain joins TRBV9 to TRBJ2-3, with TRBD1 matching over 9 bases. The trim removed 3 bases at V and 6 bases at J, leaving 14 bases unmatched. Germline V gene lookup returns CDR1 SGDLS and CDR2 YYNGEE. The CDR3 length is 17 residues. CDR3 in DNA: TGTGCCAGCAGCGGCCAGGGACAGGGCATCTCGTACGATACGCAGTATTTT. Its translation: CASSGQGQGISYDTQYF.

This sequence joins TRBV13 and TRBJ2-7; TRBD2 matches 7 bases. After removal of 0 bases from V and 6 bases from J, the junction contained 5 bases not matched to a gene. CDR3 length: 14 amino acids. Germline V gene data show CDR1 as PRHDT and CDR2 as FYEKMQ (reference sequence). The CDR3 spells CASSLGRGVREQYF. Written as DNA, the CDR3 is TGTGCCAGCAGCTTAGGCCGGGGGGTCCGCGAGCAGTACTTC.

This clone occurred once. CDR3 nucleotides: TGCAGCGTACGAACAGGGCCCCGATCCGGGGAGCTGTTTTTT. This sequence encodes CSVRTGPRSGELFF. V is TRBV29-1 and J is TRBJ2-2; TRBD1 is a possible D gene (6 bases). CDR3 length: 14 residues. V dropped 6 bases and J dropped 6 bases, with 17 bases sitting between them. Germline V CDR1 and CDR2: SQVTM, ANQGSEA.

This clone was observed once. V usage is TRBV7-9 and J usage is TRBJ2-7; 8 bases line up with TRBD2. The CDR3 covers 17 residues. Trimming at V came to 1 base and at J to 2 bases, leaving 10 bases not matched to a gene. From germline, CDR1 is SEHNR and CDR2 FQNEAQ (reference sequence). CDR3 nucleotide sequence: TGTGCCAGCAGCTTAGGGCATACTAGCGGAACAACCTACGAGCAGTACTTC. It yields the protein CASSLGHTSGTTYEQYF.

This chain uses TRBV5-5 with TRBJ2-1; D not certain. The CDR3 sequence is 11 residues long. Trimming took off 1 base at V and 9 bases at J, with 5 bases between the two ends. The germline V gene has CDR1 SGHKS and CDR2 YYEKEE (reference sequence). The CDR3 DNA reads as TGTGCCAGCAGCTTGCAAGGTGAGCAGTTCTTC. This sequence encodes CASSLQGEQFF. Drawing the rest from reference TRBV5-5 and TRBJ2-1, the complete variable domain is DAGVTQSPTHLIKTRGQQVTLRCSPISGHKSVSWYQQVLGQGPQFIFQYYEKEERGRGNFPDRFSARQFPNYSSELNVNALLLGDSALYLCASSLQGEQFFGPGTRLTVL.

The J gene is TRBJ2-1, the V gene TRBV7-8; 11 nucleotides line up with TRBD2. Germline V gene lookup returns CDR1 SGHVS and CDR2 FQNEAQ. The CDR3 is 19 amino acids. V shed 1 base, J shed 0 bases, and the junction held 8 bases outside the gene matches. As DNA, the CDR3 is TGTGCCAGCAGCTTAGTTCGACTAGCGGGACGGAGCTCCTACAATGAGCAGTTCTTC. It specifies CASSLVRLAGRSSYNEQFF.

CDR3 DNA sequence: TGTGCCAGCAGCCAGGCCCCCGGGACTAGACAGTTCTTC. Its translation is CASSQAPGTRQFF. The rearrangement links TRBV14 to TRBJ2-1, with 8 nucleotides matching TRBD2. The CDR3 totals 13 residues. V lost 3 bases and J lost 13; bases outside the gene matches: 8. Germline CDR1 reads SGHDN; CDR2 reads FVKESK.

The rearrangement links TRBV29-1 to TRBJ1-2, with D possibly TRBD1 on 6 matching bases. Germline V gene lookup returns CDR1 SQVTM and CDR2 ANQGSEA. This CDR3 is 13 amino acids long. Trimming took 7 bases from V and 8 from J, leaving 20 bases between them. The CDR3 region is CSAGLRGAQGYTF. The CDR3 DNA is TGCAGCGCCGGCCTTAGGGGGGCGCAGGGCTACACCTTC. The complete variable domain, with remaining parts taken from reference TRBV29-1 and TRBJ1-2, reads SAVISQKPSRDICQRGTSLTIQCQVDSQVTMMFWYRQQPGQSLTLIATANQGSEATYESGFVIDKFPISRPNLTFSTLTVSNMSPEDSSIYLCSAGLRGAQGYTFGSGTRLTVV.

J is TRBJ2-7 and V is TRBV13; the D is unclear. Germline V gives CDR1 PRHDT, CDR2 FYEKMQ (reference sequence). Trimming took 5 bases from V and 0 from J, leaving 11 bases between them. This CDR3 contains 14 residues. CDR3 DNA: TGTGCCAGCAGCCTCTATGGGGACTCCTACGAGCAGTACTTC. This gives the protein CASSLYGDSYEQYF.

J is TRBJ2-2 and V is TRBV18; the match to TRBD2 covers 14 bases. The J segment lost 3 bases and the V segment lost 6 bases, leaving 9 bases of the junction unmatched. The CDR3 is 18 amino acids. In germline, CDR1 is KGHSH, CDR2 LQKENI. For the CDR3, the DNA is TGTGCCAGCTCCAAGGGACTAGCGGGAGCGGTTGACACCGGGGAGCTGTTTTTT. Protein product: CASSKGLAGAVDTGELFF.

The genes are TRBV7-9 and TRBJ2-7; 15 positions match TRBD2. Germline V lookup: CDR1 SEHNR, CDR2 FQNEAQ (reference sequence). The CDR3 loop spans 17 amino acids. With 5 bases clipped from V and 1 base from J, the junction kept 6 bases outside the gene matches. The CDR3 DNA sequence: TGTGCCAGCAGCCCAGGACTAGCGGGAGGGCCGTCCTACGAGCAGTACTTC. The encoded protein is CASSPGLAGGPSYEQYF.